The 24 T cell receptor beta chains listed next were all sequenced from one sample in a study of OX40 agonist ivuxolimab in advanced cancers. Using immunoSEQ multiplex PCR, the repertoire was profiled, and TCRdb retains in-frame clones only, with some absent. The table lists some 80,000 clones, 94% of them singletons. This specimen was CD4+ or CD8+ T cells sorted from blood, taken in a trial of the OX40 agonist ivuxolimab. The receptors come from an adult with an advanced solid tumor such as melanoma, head and neck, liver or kidney cancer.

This sequence joins TRBV4-1 and TRBJ2-7; tentatively, D is TRBD1 (5 bases). CDR3 length equals 12 residues. Germline loops: CDR1 MGHRA, CDR2 YSYEKL. With 1 base removed from V and 5 bases from J, the gap between germline ends came to 6 bases. The CDR3 DNA reads as TGCGCCAGCAGCCAAGGGGGCGACGAGCAGTACTTC. Its translation: CASSQGGDEQYF.

This chain joins TRBV27 and TRBJ1-6; 7 bases match TRBD1. This CDR3 is 14 amino acids long. Trimming took 5 bases from V and 7 from J; bases not matched to a gene: 5. CDR1 MNHEY and CDR2 SMNVEV come from the germline V gene (reference sequence). The CDR3 nucleotides read TGTGCCAGCAGTCCTGGGACAGCCAATTCACCCCTCCACTTT. It encodes CASSPGTANSPLHF.

The chain uses TRBV11-2 and TRBJ2-2; the match to TRBD1 covers 10 bases. Germline-derived CDR1 and CDR2 are SGHAT and FQNNGV. This CDR3 has 13 amino acids. Trimming cost V 7 bases and J 8 bases; bases outside gene matches: 4. The CDR3: CASKTGGLGELFF. CDR3 nucleotide sequence: TGTGCCAGCAAGACAGGGGGCCTGGGGGAGCTGTTTTTT.

As to this clone: This same CDR3 is encoded by further DNA sequences in the sample. The chain uses TRBV5-1 and TRBJ1-1; the D gene is possibly TRBD1 (5 bases). Between the trimmed V and J ends, which lost 1 base and 1 base, there was a span of 8 bases. CDR1 and CDR2 (germline): SGHRS, YFSETQ. The CDR3 covers 14 residues. The chain's CDR3 is CASSLSGGNTEAFF. The DNA of the CDR3 is TGCGCCAGCAGCTTGTCGGGGGGGAACACTGAAGCTTTCTTT.

The chain recombines TRBV7-9 with TRBJ2-7; D may be TRBD2 (5 bases). V lost 0 bases to trimming and J lost 1 base, with 10 bases between them. There are 15 residues in the CDR3. Germline assignment: CDR1 SEHNR and CDR2 FQNEAQ (reference sequence). In nucleotides, the CDR3 is TGTGCCAGCAGCTTAGCTCCCGGGATTTCCTACGAGCAGTACTTC. Residues: CASSLAPGISYEQYF.

The chain has TRBV19 and TRBJ2-1; 7 bases are shared with TRBD2. Unmatched junction bases numbered 8, after V lost 3 bases and J lost 6 bases. Germline loops: CDR1 LNHDA, CDR2 SQIVND (reference sequence). There are 15 residues in the CDR3. DNA for the CDR3: TGTGCCAGTAGTATCTGGCGGGAGTCCCTCAATGAGCAGTTCTTC. It codes for CASSIWRESLNEQFF.

The V gene is TRBV2, the J gene TRBJ2-3, with 12 bases matching TRBD2. V shed 6 bases and J 5 bases; nucleotides not matched to a gene: 6. CDR1 is SNHLY, CDR2 FYNNEI, per germline. The CDR3 has 15 residues. The CDR3: CASRALAGGQDTQYF. CDR3 coding DNA: TGTGCCAGCAGGGCCCTAGCGGGGGGGCAAGATACGCAGTATTTT.

The rearrangement links TRBV28 to TRBJ1-5; D ambiguous. The germline V gene has CDR1 MDHEN and CDR2 SYDVKM. There are 14 residues in the CDR3. Trimming left V 10 bases short and J 0 bases short, with 13 bases between. For the CDR3, the DNA is TGTGCCACGGCAGCGGGTTATAGCAATCAGCCCCAGCATTTT. Translating it yields CATAAGYSNQPQHF.

The chain combines TRBV6-5 with TRBJ1-5, with D hard to call. CDR3 length equals 13 residues. V was shortened by 6 bases and J by 3 bases, with 9 bases between the two germline ends. Per germline, CDR1 MNHEY and CDR2 SVGAGI. The CDR3 region is CASSFGINQPQHF. The CDR3 coding sequence is TGTGCCAGCAGCTTCGGAATCAATCAGCCCCAGCATTTT.

Here the CDR3 reads CASSLGAGNTEAFF. The CDR3 DNA reads as TGTGCCAGCAGCTTAGGGGCGGGGAACACTGAAGCTTTCTTT. This chain uses TRBV7-2 with TRBJ1-1, with no clear D. Trimming cost V 1 base and J 1 base, with 7 bases left between them. The CDR3 loop spans 14 amino acids. Looked up from germline, CDR1 is SGHTA and CDR2 is FQGNSA. The full variable domain, with the rest looked up from reference TRBV7-2 and TRBJ1-1, is GAGVSQSPSNKVTEKGKDVELRCDPISGHTALYWYRQSLGQGLEFLIYFQGNSAPDKSGLPSDRFSAERTGGSVSTLTIQRTQQEDSAVYLCASSLGAGNTEAFFGQGTRLTVV.

This chain joins TRBV29-1 and TRBJ1-4; D may be TRBD1 (6 bases). The CDR3 sequence is 14 residues long. V lost 4 bases, J lost 8 bases, and 17 bases lay in between. Germline CDR1 is SQVTM and CDR2 is ANQGSEA. CDR3 sequence reads: CSVVPAGVGEKLFF. CDR3 bases: TGCAGCGTTGTTCCCGCAGGGGTGGGGGAAAAACTGTTTTTT. The full variable domain, with the rest looked up from reference TRBV29-1 and TRBJ1-4, is SAVISQKPSRDICQRGTSLTIQCQVDSQVTMMFWYRQQPGQSLTLIATANQGSEATYESGFVIDKFPISRPNLTFSTLTVSNMSPEDSSIYLCSVVPAGVGEKLFFGSGTQLSVL.

V gene TRBV4-3 combines with J gene TRBJ1-3, with D tentatively TRBD1 (5 bases). V lost 0 bases and J 0 bases, leaving 9 bases between the germline ends. The CDR3 has 16 residues. CDR1 is LGHNA and CDR2 is YSLEER in the germline V gene. DNA of the CDR3: TGCGCCAGCAGCCAAGATCCAGGGTCCTCTGGAAACACCATATATTTT. This encodes CASSQDPGSSGNTIYF.

The chain joins TRBV4-3 to TRBJ2-1, with D maybe TRBD1 (5 bases). The CDR3 has 16 residues. V was clipped by 0 bases and J by 4 bases, with 13 bases between them. Looked up from germline, CDR1 is LGHNA and CDR2 is YSLEER. The CDR3 is CASSQEGDWGYNEQFF. Here the CDR3 DNA reads TGCGCCAGCAGCCAAGAAGGGGATTGGGGTTACAATGAGCAGTTCTTC.

The genes are TRBV27 and TRBJ2-6, with no clear D. From germline, CDR1 is MNHEY and CDR2 SMNVEV (reference sequence). There are 13 residues in the CDR3. Trimming shortened V by 8 bases and J by 3 bases, and 8 bases separated the two germline ends. The CDR3 DNA reads as TGTGCCAGCGGGGTTTTTGGGGCCAACGTCCTGACTTTC. Translated: CASGVFGANVLTF.

J is TRBJ1-1 and V is TRBV19; no firm D call. CDR1 is LNHDA and CDR2 is SQIVND in the germline V gene (reference sequence). Between the trimmed V and J ends, which lost 3 bases and 3 bases, there was a span of 8 bases. This CDR3 has 13 amino acids. CDR3: CASSISSYTEAFF. In DNA form, the CDR3 reads TGTGCCAGTAGTATTAGCAGCTACACTGAAGCTTTCTTT.

This rearrangement joins TRBV25-1 to TRBJ2-7; D is unresolved. This CDR3 has 13 amino acids. V shed 5 bases and J shed 2 bases, with 10 bases lying between them. Germline CDR1 is MGHDK and CDR2 is SYGVNS. The CDR3 region is CASSLTEAYEQYF. The CDR3 DNA follows: TGTGCCAGCAGTCTGACTGAAGCCTACGAGCAGTACTTC.

V is TRBV11-3 and J is TRBJ2-7; TRBD1 aligns across 8 bases. The CDR3 runs to 14 residues. From germline, CDR1 is SGHNT and CDR2 YENEEA. After removal of 5 bases from V and 3 bases from J, the junction contained 6 bases not matched to a gene. CDR3 protein: CASSEGQGYYEQYF. The CDR3 DNA reads TGTGCCAGCAGCGAAGGACAGGGTTACTACGAGCAGTACTTC.

V and J are TRBV7-8 and TRBJ2-3, with D hard to call. The germline V gene encodes CDR1 SGHVS and CDR2 FQNEAQ. Trimming shortened V by 5 bases and J by 2 bases, and 20 bases separated the two germline ends. This CDR3 is built from 17 residues. The CDR3 sequence: CASSPPLGSEHTDTQYF. The CDR3 DNA is TGTGCCAGCAGCCCCCCCCTAGGCTCGGAACACACAGATACGCAGTATTTT.

The J gene is TRBJ1-1, the V gene TRBV7-2; TRBD1 might be the D (5 bases). This CDR3 has 15 residues. CDR1 SGHTA and CDR2 FQGNSA come from the germline V gene. V dropped 3 bases and J dropped 1 base, with 12 bases sitting between them. This chain's CDR3 is CASSFYRGPNTEAFF. In nucleotides, the CDR3 is TGTGCCAGCAGCTTCTACCGGGGACCGAACACTGAAGCTTTCTTT. Filled out from reference TRBV7-2 and TRBJ1-1, the complete variable domain reads GAGVSQSPSNKVTEKGKDVELRCDPISGHTALYWYRQSLGQGLEFLIYFQGNSAPDKSGLPSDRFSAERTGGSVSTLTIQRTQQEDSAVYLCASSFYRGPNTEAFFGQGTRLTVV.

This clone was detected only once. This rearrangement joins TRBV7-9 to TRBJ1-2; 8 bases match TRBD1. Looked up from germline, CDR1 is SEHNR and CDR2 is FQNEAQ (reference sequence). This CDR3 comprises 13 residues. Trimming removed 5 bases from V and 7 bases from J; junction bases left unmatched: 6. The CDR3 sequence is CASSPPDRAGYTF. The CDR3 DNA reads as TGTGCCAGCAGCCCCCCGGACAGGGCTGGCTACACCTTC.

This clone appeared once. The chain links TRBV29-1 to TRBJ2-7; D call uncertain. CDR1 SQVTM and CDR2 ANQGSEA come from the germline V gene. CDR3 length: 13 amino acids. Trimming shortened V by 3 bases and J by 0 bases, and 9 bases separated the two germline ends. This chain's CDR3 is CSVEKGHSYEQYF. CDR3 in DNA: TGCAGCGTTGAGAAGGGCCACTCCTACGAGCAGTACTTC.

This chain uses TRBV2 with TRBJ2-7; 7 bases are shared with TRBD2. The CDR3 is made up of 12 amino acids. Germline-derived CDR1 and CDR2 are SNHLY and FYNNEI. V lost 8 bases and J lost 7; bases outside the gene matches: 8. For the CDR3, the DNA is TGTGCCAGCTTGGGGGGGGAAAAAGAGCAGTACTTC. Amino acid sequence: CASLGGEKEQYF.

The chain carries TRBV6-5 and TRBJ1-2; D gene uncertain. Trimming took off 0 bases at V and 3 bases at J, with 5 bases between the two ends. The length of the CDR3 is 13 residues. Germline loops: CDR1 MNHEY, CDR2 SVGAGI. The CDR3 DNA sequence: TGTGCCAGCAGTTACTCGGCGGACTATGGCTACACCTTC. It encodes CASSYSADYGYTF.

The rearrangement joins TRBV27 to TRBJ1-1; D is ambiguous. Germline-derived CDR1 and CDR2 are MNHEY and SMNVEV (reference sequence). The CDR3 totals 13 residues. With 4 bases removed from V and 7 bases from J, the gap between germline ends came to 13 bases. The CDR3: CASSYSAGDEAFF. The DNA of the CDR3 is TGTGCCAGCAGTTACTCTGCGGGCGATGAAGCTTTCTTT.